Described below is a single TCR beta chain sequence and its context. Antigen: not known. TCRdb re-called the 5' RACE reads through MiXCR, storing one row per CDR3 protein. The sample yields hundreds of thousands of distinct CDR3 sequences, 9% to 15% seen once. This CDR3 is 15 amino acids long. Deletions cut 0 bases from V and 6 bases from J, with 18 bases between. Germline loops: CDR1 DFQATT, CDR2 SNEGSKA (reference sequence). This sample was included in a study of identical twins. Regarding the study as a whole: Out-of-frame alpha sequences shared by twins were enriched for low generation probability. Zero-insertion results could be subject to partial confounding by invariant MAIT and iNKT cells.

This same sample was also taken into another study, of yellow fever vaccine responses in identical twins.

V usage is TRBV20-1 and J usage is TRBJ2-7, with a possible D match to TRBD1 (5 bases). The sequencing sample was made of PBMCs. The receptor was derived from a woman aged 18-29 years in good health. The CDR3 here is CSARDTGFGTSEQYF. CDR3 sequence (DNA): TGCAGTGCTAGAGATACAGGCTTTGGAACCTCCGAGCAGTACTTC.